This TCR beta chain was identified during a study of Ad26.COV2.S vaccination and SARS-CoV-2 variants (dated by TCRdb to about 2021). Context from the whole study: Donors in the vaccine arm were drawn from COV1001, a multicentre, randomized, double-blind, placebo-controlled phase I-IIa trial testing Ad26.COV2.S in healthy adults. Ad26.COV2.S was administered intramuscularly at a dose of 5x10^10 or 1x10^11 viral particles, either as one shot or as two shots given 56 days apart. Blinding of investigators to trial group allocation was maintained during experiments and outcome assessment. The specificity and breadth of SARS-CoV-2-reactive T cell receptors after Ad26.COV2.S vaccination were assessed by TCRbeta repertoire sequencing. A total of 32 samples were included in the TCR-sequenced set, comprising 19 Ad26.COV2.S vaccine recipients, 5 placebo recipients and 8 SARS-CoV-2 convalescent individuals. Trial participants were randomized into five groups of five, in which low-dose or high-dose Ad26.COV2.S was given once or twice, or placebo was given on both occasions.

The immunoSEQ Assay was the method used to sequence TCRbeta CDR3 regions. After extraction, genomic DNA underwent amplification by bias-controlled multiplex PCR, followed by high-throughput sequencing. Turning to the authors' computational methods: To quantify the absolute abundance of every unique TCRbeta CDR3 region, sequences were collapsed and filtered. T cell fraction was estimated by normalizing TCRbeta template counts to usable DNA, with usable DNA measured through amplification of reference genes found in all nucleated cells. Repertoire TCRs were annotated as SARS-CoV-2-specific by exact matching of V gene, CDR3 amino acid sequence and J gene to a known reactive TCR set. The reference SARS-CoV-2 TCR set was obtained from MIRA and was filtered for enrichment in COVID-19-positive ImmuneCODE repertoires, whereby public or cross-reactive TCRs were removed. Based on the MIRA antigens, annotated TCRs were further analysed at the level of specific ORF or position within ORF. Breadth was defined as the number of annotated unique rearrangements divided by the total number of unique productive rearrangements, and depth was defined as the summed frequency of the annotated unique rearrangements. TCR breadth was compared between groups using two-sided Wilcoxon rank-sum tests. Here the immuneACCESS table is served through TCRdb, limited to in-frame sequences with V and J called. Missing clones are a known gap in these copies; in checked studies unresolved V genes cover under half, and the rest lacks a known reason. That table gives V, J and clone size, and the DNA gave D and trimming. This sample gives some 270,000 clones in total; roughly 87% of them show up just once. The ten largest clones add up to less than 3.5% of the sample.

CDR1 is given as SGHRS and CDR2 as YFSETQ, both from the germline V gene. Trimming removed 4 bases from V and 3 bases from J; the gene matches leave 11 bases unexplained. From the cysteine through the phenylalanine, the CDR3 covers 17 amino acids. The entry retains the CDR3 DNA only, 51 bases that are in frame from base 1. As concerns this clone: Its antigen specificity is not known. Per-base quality was not reported, and no clone a single base away is much larger than it.

What the treatment or condition label conveys for this sample: around 19 received Ad26.COV2.S at low or high dose, single or two shots; about 5 received placebo; per-sample allocation not given. Repertoires of vaccine and placebo recipients were sequenced from samples collected on day 63 after the first injection. In Cohort 1b, about 25 adults aged 18-55 years were enrolled at a single site in Boston, USA, between 29 July and 7 August 2020. As a vaccine, Ad26.COV2.S was a replication-incompetent adenovirus type 26 vector that expressed a prefusion-stabilized SARS-CoV-2 spike protein derived from the original Wuhan strain. The investigation overall reported the following: The study was not powered to compare responses between vaccine doses or regimens. After vaccination, spike-specific CD8+ and CD4+ T cell responses were reported to show substantial breadth. Vaccine and placebo recipients had comparable non-spike TCR breadth, which fits with the vaccine containing only spike. The authors noted that total T cell responses may have been underestimated by the TCR breadth and depth analyses. Compared with placebo recipients, Ad26.COV2.S recipients showed higher spike-specific TCR breadth (P = 0.0014).

Rearrangement joined TRBV5-1 to TRBJ1-1, with 11 bases in between that match TRBD1. Sequences were derived from peripheral blood, sampled in a trial of Ad26.COV2.S vaccine versus placebo. This sequence originates from a person between 18 and 65 years old who received the Ad26.COV2.S COVID-19 vaccine or a placebo. The CDR3 region reads CASSPLPDRGHHTEAFF. The DNA sequence is TGCGCCAGCAGCCCCCTGCCGGACAGGGGGCACCACACTGAAGCTTTCTTT.